These 28 T cell receptor beta chains were all obtained from the same sample, sequenced in a study of blood T cell repertoires in COVID-19. The data were produced by immunoSEQ multiplex PCR, yet TCRdb's version contains in-frame clones alone and is incomplete. The profile shows 150,000 to 200,000 clones, roughly 84% of them singletons. The source material was PBMCs or T cells enriched from blood (not recorded which). The receptors stem from a man in his 60s who had recovered from COVID-19.

The gene calls are TRBV19 and TRBJ2-5; 9 nucleotides match TRBD1. V was clipped by 10 bases and J by 4 bases; unmatched bases: 10. The CDR3 is made up of 14 amino acids. Germline values: CDR1 LNHDA, CDR2 SQIVND (reference sequence). The CDR3 coding sequence is TGTGCCACGATGGTACAGGGGGCGGGAGAGACCCAGTACTTC. Protein: CATMVQGAGETQYF.

The genes are TRBV5-1 and TRBJ2-3; 7 bases align to TRBD1. J gave up 1 base and V 4 bases, and 9 bases lay outside the gene matches. The CDR3 consists of 16 residues. CDR1 is SGHRS, CDR2 YFSETQ, per germline. CDR3 sequence reads: CASSRVGQVRTDTQYF. The CDR3 region has the DNA TGCGCCAGCAGCCGGGTTGGACAGGTCCGCACAGATACGCAGTATTTT.

The V call is TRBV7-3, the J call TRBJ2-3; 7 positions match TRBD2. The CDR3 consists of 15 residues. Germline CDR1 and CDR2: SGHTA and FQGTGA. V lost 1 base to trimming and J lost 7 bases; unmatched junction nucleotides: 8. CDR3: CASSLIGGSVNTQYF. DNA of the CDR3: TGTGCCAGCAGCTTAATAGGCGGGAGCGTTAATACGCAGTATTTT.

This clone showed up just once. The chain combines TRBV15 with TRBJ2-2, with 7 nucleotides matching TRBD1. This CDR3 region has 14 residues. In germline, CDR1 is LNHNV, CDR2 YYDKDF (reference sequence). With 5 bases clipped from V and 8 bases from J, the junction kept 8 bases outside the gene matches. CDR3 sequence (DNA): TGTGCCACCAGCTCCGACAGGGTAGTGGGGGAGCTGTTTTTT. Amino acids: CATSSDRVVGELFF. Full variable domain (remainder filled in from reference TRBV15 and TRBJ2-2): DAMVIQNPRYQVTQFGKPVTLSCSQTLNHNVMYWYQQKSSQAPKLLFHYYDKDFNNEADTPDNFQSRRPNTSFCFLDIRSPGLGDTAMYLCATSSDRVVGELFFGEGSRLTVL.

This chain uses TRBV2 with TRBJ1-5; no reliable D call. Looked up from germline, CDR1 is SNHLY and CDR2 is FYNNEI. The CDR3 totals 13 residues. Trimming removed 4 bases at V and 2 bases at J, with 6 bases between. The CDR3 DNA is TGTGCCAGCAGTGTCACAGGCAATCAGCCCCAGCATTTT. Its protein product is CASSVTGNQPQHF.

The chain is built from TRBV6-6 and TRBJ2-7; no clear D. Per the germline V gene, CDR1 is MNHNY and CDR2 is SVGAGI (reference sequence). V dropped 4 bases and J dropped 0 bases, with 13 bases sitting between them. The CDR3 is made up of 15 amino acids. The CDR3 region is CASSSPTLSSYEQYF. The DNA for the CDR3 is TGTGCCAGCAGTTCCCCGACACTGTCCTCCTACGAGCAGTACTTC.

This clone was seen a handful of times. V gene TRBV9 combines with J gene TRBJ2-7; the match to TRBD1 covers 12 bases. CDR1 is SGDLS and CDR2 is YYNGEE in the germline V gene. The CDR3 runs 15 residues. V was pared by 3 bases and J by 3 bases, with 4 bases of the junction left unmatched. Here the CDR3 reads CASSAGTGGFYEQYF. For the CDR3, the DNA is TGTGCCAGCAGCGCTGGGACAGGGGGCTTCTACGAGCAGTACTTC.

This clone was observed a few times. The chain couples TRBV19 to TRBJ1-1, with D unresolved. The V end lost 5 bases, the J end lost 3 bases, and 10 bases lay between the germline ends. Germline CDR1 and CDR2: LNHDA and SQIVND (reference sequence). The length of the CDR3 is 13 residues. The CDR3 sequence is CASSREVDTEAFF. CDR3 nucleotides: TGTGCCAGTAGTCGAGAGGTGGACACTGAAGCTTTCTTT.

The gene calls are TRBV10-3 and TRBJ1-4; the D is unclear. The CDR3 spans 11 residues. The germline CDR1 and CDR2 sequences are ENHRY and SYGVKD. V lost 10 bases and J 5 bases, leaving 8 bases between the germline ends. CDR3 in amino acids: CATAGNEKLFF. The CDR3 coding sequence is TGTGCCACTGCCGGGAATGAAAAACTGTTTTTT.

J is TRBJ2-3 and V is TRBV7-6, with TRBD2 matching over 11 bases. CDR3 length: 18 residues. Germline V CDR1 and CDR2: SGHVS, FNYEAQ. The J segment lost 5 bases and the V segment lost 5 bases, leaving 15 bases of the junction unmatched. The CDR3 nucleotides read TGTGCCAGCAGCCCCGGCTTAGCGGGGGGGCGCTTGGAAGATACGCAGTATTTT. This gives the protein CASSPGLAGGRLEDTQYF.

CDR3 protein: CASSFYRDYGYTF. The CDR3 DNA reads TGTGCCAGCAGTTTCTACAGAGACTATGGCTACACCTTC. V usage is TRBV12-3 or TRBV12-4 and J usage is TRBJ1-2; D unclear. CDR3 length: 13 residues. V was cut by 3 bases and J by 3 bases, with 8 bases left in between.

The chain combines TRBV5-3 with TRBJ1-5, with 9 bases fitting TRBD1. TRBV5-3 is annotated as an ORF whose role is uncertain. This CDR3 contains 13 residues. The junction had 3 bases not matched to a gene; V was cut back by 6 bases and J by 5 bases. CDR3 region: CARKDRGYQPQHF. CDR3 nucleotides: TGTGCCAGAAAGGACAGGGGCTATCAGCCCCAGCATTTT.

The V and J genes are TRBV30 and TRBJ1-1, with D unclear. This CDR3 region has 10 residues. V shed 5 bases and J shed 5 bases, with 6 bases lying between them. The germline CDR1 and CDR2 sequences are GTSNPN and SVGIG (reference sequence). The CDR3 here is CAWARTEAFF. CDR3 sequence (DNA): TGTGCCTGGGCCCGGACTGAAGCTTTCTTT. Full variable domain (rest looked up from reference TRBV30 and TRBJ1-1): SQTIHQWPATLVQPVGSPLSLECTVEGTSNPNLYWYRQAAGRGLQLLFYSVGIGQISSEVPQNLSASRPQDRQFILSSKKLLLSDSGFYLCAWARTEAFFGQGTRLTVV.

There are many counts of this clone. The chain joins TRBV2 to TRBJ2-7; 9 nucleotides align to TRBD1. Looked up from germline, CDR1 is SNHLY and CDR2 is FYNNEI. Unmatched junction bases numbered 18, after V lost 7 bases and J lost 5 bases. This CDR3 spans 17 amino acids. The CDR3 here is CASIRRQGVPTGDEQYF. Written as DNA, the CDR3 is TGTGCCAGCATAAGGAGACAGGGGGTACCCACCGGGGACGAGCAGTACTTC.

This chain joins TRBV19 and TRBJ2-3; possibly TRBD1 for D (6 bases). V was trimmed by 4 bases and J by 0 bases, leaving 11 bases between them. Germline V gives CDR1 LNHDA, CDR2 SQIVND (reference sequence). This CDR3 is 15 amino acids long. In nucleotides, the CDR3 is TGTGCCAGTAGTACCCAGAGGGGGAGCACAGATACGCAGTATTTT. Translation: CASSTQRGSTDTQYF. Using reference TRBV19 and TRBJ2-3 for the parts outside the CDR3, the full variable domain is DGGITQSPKYLFRKEGQNVTLSCEQNLNHDAMYWYRQDPGQGLRLIYYSQIVNDFQKGDIAEGYSVSREKKESFPLTVTSAQKNPTAFYLCASSTQRGSTDTQYFGPGTRLTVL.

The chain recombines TRBV2 with TRBJ2-7; no reliable D call. V was pared by 7 bases and J by 0 bases, with 19 bases between. Germline lookup yields CDR1 SNHLY and CDR2 FYNNEI. This CDR3 has 16 residues. The CDR3 DNA follows: TGTGCCAGCATTAACCCCCCGGGTATAAGCTCCTACGAGCAGTACTTC. Residues: CASINPPGISSYEQYF.

The chain links TRBV18 to TRBJ2-7; 8 positions agree with TRBD1. Germline V gene data show CDR1 as KGHSH and CDR2 as LQKENI. The CDR3 totals 14 residues. J lost 6 bases, V lost 3 bases, and 7 bases had no gene match. The CDR3 spells CASSPGQGASEQYF. The CDR3 DNA follows: TGTGCCAGCTCACCGGGCCAGGGGGCGTCCGAGCAGTACTTC.

This clone was observed at least ten times. The chain couples TRBV11-2 to TRBJ2-3, with 9 bases aligning to TRBD1. The CDR3 has 19 residues. The V gene end was trimmed by 1 base and the J gene end by 0 bases; junction bases not matched to a gene: 11. The germline gives CDR1 SGHAT, CDR2 FQNNGV. The CDR3 is CASSLAGTGMGLSTDTQYF. The CDR3 coding sequence is TGTGCCAGCAGCTTAGCTGGGACAGGGATGGGTTTAAGCACAGATACGCAGTATTTT.

This clone was seen more than once but under ten times. The gene calls are TRBV7-3 and TRBJ1-1; D gene uncertain. Trimming removed 2 bases from V and 0 bases from J, with 13 bases in between. Germline V lookup: CDR1 SGHTA, CDR2 FQGTGA. The CDR3 runs 16 residues. The CDR3 DNA reads as TGTGCCAGCAGCTTAGGTTTGGCAGGCATGAACACTGAAGCTTTCTTT. Translating it yields CASSLGLAGMNTEAFF.

This chain links TRBV24-1 with TRBJ2-1, with a tentative D call TRBD2 (5 bases). Trimming took 4 bases from V and 6 from J, leaving 12 bases between them. The CDR3 extends over 14 amino acids. Per the germline V gene, CDR1 is KGHDR and CDR2 is SFDVKD. CDR3 amino acids: CATSDASMPNEQFF. CDR3 in DNA: TGTGCCACCAGTGACGCTAGCATGCCCAATGAGCAGTTCTTC.

The gene calls are TRBV29-1 and TRBJ2-1, with 15 bases that match TRBD2. From germline, CDR1 is SQVTM and CDR2 ANQGSEA. This CDR3 spans 16 amino acids. V shed 4 bases, J shed 6 bases, and the junction held 7 bases outside the gene matches. Written as DNA, the CDR3 is TGCAGCGTTGCCGGGACTAGCGGGAGGAGGGGCAATGAGCAGTTCTTC. The encoded protein is CSVAGTSGRRGNEQFF.

This sequence joins TRBV11-2 and TRBJ1-5; D gene ambiguous. The V end was cut by 0 bases, the J end by 2 bases, with 2 bases between. CDR1 is SGHAT, CDR2 FQNNGV, per germline. The CDR3 sequence is 13 residues long. The CDR3 sequence is CASSLDGNQPQHF. In nucleotides, the CDR3 is TGTGCCAGCAGCTTAGACGGCAATCAGCCCCAGCATTTT.

J is TRBJ2-2 and V is TRBV27; 13 bases line up with TRBD2. In germline, CDR1 is MNHEY, CDR2 SMNVEV (reference sequence). The junction had 12 bases not matched to a gene; V was cut back by 4 bases and J by 4 bases. There are 19 residues in the CDR3. Here the CDR3 DNA reads TGTGCCAGCAGTTCCCCGACTAGCGGGGGGCCGAAGGGCACCGGGGAGCTGTTTTTT. Its translation is CASSSPTSGGPKGTGELFF.

The V and J genes are TRBV3-1 (or the pseudogene TRBV3-2) and TRBJ1-6; TRBD1 matches at 9 bases. The germline V gene encodes CDR1 LGHDT and CDR2 YNNKEL (reference sequence). The CDR3 totals 15 residues. The V segment lost 5 bases and the J segment 7 bases; nucleotides outside the gene matches: 6. CDR3 sequence reads: CASSFWTGVNSPLHF. CDR3 coding DNA: TGTGCCAGCAGCTTCTGGACAGGGGTGAATTCACCCCTCCACTTT.

This chain uses TRBV30 with TRBJ2-7; TRBD1 matches at 8 bases. CDR1 and CDR2 (germline): GTSNPN, SVGIG (reference sequence). This CDR3 spans 15 amino acids. V lost 5 bases and J lost 6; bases outside the gene matches: 15. Here the CDR3 reads CAWQLPGQVTSEQYF. CDR3 nucleotides: TGTGCCTGGCAACTCCCGGGACAGGTTACCTCCGAGCAGTACTTC.

CDR3 nucleotides: TGTGCCAGTAGTATAGCTGAGGGATCCTACGAGCAGTACTTC. Protein sequence: CASSIAEGSYEQYF. The rearrangement links TRBV19 to TRBJ2-7; possible D gene TRBD2, 5 bases. V lost 1 base, J lost 1 base, and 8 bases lay in between. There are 14 residues in the CDR3. Germline-derived CDR1 and CDR2 are LNHDA and SQIVND (reference sequence).

V gene TRBV10-3 combines with J gene TRBJ1-4; perhaps TRBD1 as D (5 bases). V lost 2 bases and J 2 bases, leaving 15 bases between the germline ends. Germline V gene data show CDR1 as ENHRY and CDR2 as SYGVKD. The CDR3 length is 17 residues. The CDR3 protein is CAISEGAGVGTNEKLFF. The CDR3 coding sequence is TGTGCCATCAGTGAGGGTGCGGGGGTCGGGACTAATGAAAAACTGTTTTTT.

The chain joins TRBV3-1 (or the pseudogene TRBV3-2) to TRBJ2-1; 8 positions match TRBD1. Unmatched junction bases numbered 8, after V lost 3 bases and J lost 7 bases. The CDR3 is made up of 15 amino acids. In germline, CDR1 is LGHDT, CDR2 YNNKEL (reference sequence). The DNA of the CDR3 is TGTGCCAGCAGCCATTCGGACAGGGAAGGAAATGAGCAGTTCTTC. Protein: CASSHSDREGNEQFF.